This record looks at one T cell receptor (beta chain) sequence and its context. This entry comes from a study of blood T cell repertoires in COVID-19. Sequencing used immunoSEQ multiplex PCR; TCRdb keeps in-frame clones, though not all of them. The table lists 230,000 or so clones, about 79% of them singletons. The CDR3 spans 15 residues. Per germline, CDR1 SGHRS and CDR2 YFSETQ. J was trimmed by 6 bases and V by 0 bases; bases with no gene match: 3. This receptor was identified in a man between 40 and 49 years old who had recovered from COVID-19. The sample consisted of peripheral blood. This chain connects TRBV5-1 to TRBJ2-1; 10 positions match TRBD2. In DNA form, the CDR3 reads TGCGCCAGCAGCTTGGAAGCGGGAGGGGTCAATGAGCAGTTCTTC. Protein: CASSLEAGGVNEQFF.